The 29 T cell receptor beta chains presented below share a single source sample, sequenced in a study of T cells in Graves' hyperthyroidism and ophthalmopathy. What was amplified from RNA transcripts were TCR beta CDR3 regions. Primed by the HTBI set, a first-round RT-PCR was run on the TCR CDR3. TCRdb analysed the multiplex PCR reads with MiXCR anew, one entry per CDR3 protein. The sample carries 400,000 or so distinct CDR3 sequences, around 15% recorded once. The sequenced sample was blood. Receptor source: a woman aged 60-75 years with Graves' ophthalmopathy.

In this sample, this clonotype turned up many times. One end of the junction does not line up with germline, which may come from a read error. The gene calls are TRBV5-1 and TRBJ2-7; tentatively, D is TRBD1 or TRBD2 (6 bases each). This CDR3 is 14 amino acids long. Germline V gene sequence: CDR1 SGHRS, CDR2 YFSETQ. The CDR3 nucleotides are TGTGCCAGCAGTTTAAGAGGGGGGCCCTACGAGCAGTACTTC. Protein sequence: CASSLRGGPYEQYF.

This clonotype was counted at least ten times. J is TRBJ2-1 and V is TRBV12-3 or TRBV12-4; D ambiguous. The ends were cut back, 3 bases at V and 9 bases at J, with 9 bases in the middle. The CDR3 consists of 12 residues. The CDR3 here is CASSLAKGEQFF. The CDR3 nucleotides read TGTGCCAGCAGTTTGGCTAAGGGTGAGCAGTTCTTC.

In this sample, this clonotype turned up many times. The chain joins TRBV12-3 or TRBV12-4 to TRBJ2-5, with D tentatively TRBD2 (7 bases). The CDR3 contains 15 residues. The V gene lost 6 bases and the J gene lost 1 base, with 15 bases spanning the gap. The CDR3 sequence: CASSSNRGAQETQYF. CDR3 DNA: TGTGCCAGCAGCTCGAATCGGGGGGCCCAAGAGACCCAGTACTTC.

This clonotype has a count of ten or more. The chain recombines TRBV12-3 or TRBV12-4 with TRBJ1-1, with D unclear. The V gene lost 3 bases and the J gene lost 1 base, with 15 bases spanning the gap. This CDR3 comprises 16 residues. The CDR3 loop reads CASSFGRRMGNTEAFF. The DNA of the CDR3 is TGTGCCAGCAGTTTCGGGCGCCGAATGGGGAACACTGAAGCTTTCTTT.

This chain links TRBV20-1 with TRBJ1-5, with D perhaps TRBD1 (6 bases). Germline assignment: CDR1 DFQATT and CDR2 SNEGSKA (reference sequence). CDR3 length: 13 residues. V lost 5 bases and J 2 bases, leaving 10 bases between the germline ends. CDR3 protein: CSARQVGNQPQHF. CDR3 nucleotides: TGCAGTGCTCGACAGGTGGGCAATCAGCCCCAGCATTTT.

This clonotype has ten or more counts. The chain links TRBV5-1 to TRBJ2-1; weak D call: TRBD2 (6 bases). V was clipped by 4 bases and J by 0 bases, with 11 bases between them. Germline V CDR1 and CDR2: SGHRS, YFSETQ. This CDR3 comprises 15 residues. CDR3 amino acids: CASSPVGSSYNEQFF. As DNA, the CDR3 is TGCGCCAGCAGCCCCGTCGGGAGCTCCTACAATGAGCAGTTCTTC. Complete variable domain (other parts from reference TRBV5-1 and TRBJ2-1): KAGVTQTPRYLIKTRGQQVTLSCSPISGHRSVSWYQQTPGQGLQFLFEYFSETQRNKGNFPGRFSGRQFSNSRSEMNVSTLELGDSALYLCASSPVGSSYNEQFFGPGTRLTVL.

The table lists this clonotype with many counts. The chain is built from TRBV11-2 and TRBJ2-3, with TRBD1 matching 9 bases. The CDR3 consists of 14 residues. The trim removed 4 bases at V and 6 bases at J, leaving 5 bases unmatched. CDR1 is SGHAT and CDR2 is FQNNGV in the germline V gene. Here the CDR3 DNA reads TGTGCCAGCAGCTACCGGGACAGGGAGGATACGCAGTATTTT. Translating it yields CASSYRDREDTQYF.

This clonotype was observed a few times. This chain links TRBV6-1 with TRBJ2-1; D gene ambiguous. The CDR3 length is 14 residues. In germline, CDR1 is MNHNS, CDR2 SASEGT. Trimming pared 2 bases from V and 4 bases from J, leaving 9 bases between. The CDR3 DNA sequence: TGTGCCAGCAGTGAAATTGTCCAGTACAATGAGCAGTTCTTC. Residues: CASSEIVQYNEQFF.

The sample holds many counts of this clonotype. The chain recombines TRBV6-1 with TRBJ1-5; TRBD1 agrees at 8 bases. J was trimmed by 4 bases and V by 3 bases; bases with no gene match: 2. Germline CDR1 reads MNHNS; CDR2 reads SASEGT. The CDR3 runs 14 residues. This CDR3 is CASSDYRGNQPQHF. Written as DNA, the CDR3 is TGTGCCAGCAGTGATTACAGGGGGAATCAGCCCCAGCATTTT.

The chain uses TRBV7-9 and TRBJ2-7, with D perhaps TRBD1 (5 bases). The V and J ends lost 6 bases and 5 bases respectively, with 11 bases between them. CDR3 length equals 12 residues. Germline V gives CDR1 SEHNR, CDR2 FQNEAQ (reference sequence). The chain's CDR3 is CASRQGWNEQYF. In nucleotides, the CDR3 is TGTGCCAGCAGGCAGGGATGGAACGAGCAGTACTTC.

Regarding this clonotype: A much larger clonotype is one base distant, so this may be a read error. This sequence joins TRBV5-1 and TRBJ2-1; TRBD2 matches 7 bases. There are 18 residues in the CDR3. Germline CDR1 and CDR2: SGHRS and YFSETQ. Trimming removed 3 bases from V and 5 bases from J; junction bases left unmatched: 17. Here the CDR3 reads CASSSGLLAISTNNEQFF. The CDR3 nucleotides read TGCGCCAGCAGCTCCGGCTTACTAGCGATTTCAACCAACAATGAGCAGTTCTTC.

The table lists this clonotype with many counts. The rearrangement links TRBV28 to TRBJ2-1; D is ambiguous. The germline V gene has CDR1 MDHEN and CDR2 SYDVKM. V lost 1 base, J lost 8 bases, and 6 bases lay in between. This CDR3 has 12 amino acids. In DNA form, the CDR3 reads TGTGCCAGCAGTTTATCATTCGATGAGCAGTTCTTC. The encoded protein is CASSLSFDEQFF.

This chain uses TRBV7-6 with TRBJ2-5; D is possibly TRBD1 (7 bases). The CDR3 is made up of 17 amino acids. Trimming left V 5 bases short and J 4 bases short, with 23 bases between. Germline values: CDR1 SGHVS, CDR2 FNYEAQ. This CDR3 reads CASSQDPGGGLLETQYF. CDR3 coding DNA: TGTGCCAGCAGCCAAGACCCAGGGGGAGGTTTGTTAGAGACCCAGTACTTC.

The sample holds many counts of this clonotype. The rearrangement links TRBV7-2 to TRBJ2-5; 8 positions match TRBD1. The CDR3 has 15 amino acids. Germline lookup yields CDR1 SGHTA and CDR2 FQGNSA. The J segment lost 5 bases and the V segment lost 2 bases, leaving 7 bases of the junction unmatched. CDR3 DNA sequence: TGTGCCAGCAGCTTACTGGGACAGGTGGGGGAGACCCAGTACTTC. Its protein product is CASSLLGQVGETQYF.

The sample holds many counts of this clonotype. V and J are TRBV12-3 or TRBV12-4 and TRBJ2-1; 12 bases match TRBD2. V was pared by 6 bases and J by 5 bases, with 2 bases of the junction left unmatched. This CDR3 contains 14 residues. The CDR3, as DNA: TGTGCCAGCAGAACTAGCGGGAGGAACAATGAGCAGTTCTTC. Its translation: CASRTSGRNNEQFF.

The V call is TRBV18, the J call TRBJ2-7; the D gene is possibly TRBD1 (7 bases). Trimming removed 1 base from V and 2 bases from J, with 12 bases in between. This CDR3 is 15 amino acids long. Germline V gives CDR1 KGHSH, CDR2 LQKENI. CDR3 nucleotide sequence: TGTGCCAGCTCACCACGACAGGGCGGGACCTACGAGCAGTACTTC. The encoded protein is CASSPRQGGTYEQYF.

This chain joins TRBV7-9 and TRBJ2-5; D unresolved. The CDR3 contains 16 residues. The germline CDR1 and CDR2 sequences are SEHNR and FQNEAQ (reference sequence). The V end was cut by 4 bases, the J end by 0 bases, with 15 bases between. CDR3 DNA sequence: TGTGCCAGCAGCTCCCGTGGGTCGAGGTACCAAGAGACCCAGTACTTC. It is translated as CASSSRGSRYQETQYF.

Here the CDR3 reads CASSFAGGLGQPQHF. The CDR3 DNA follows: TGTGCCAGCAGTTTTGCTGGGGGGCTGGGTCAGCCCCAGCATTTT. This chain connects TRBV27 to TRBJ1-5, with a tentative D call TRBD1 (6 bases). Germline V gene sequence: CDR1 MNHEY, CDR2 SMNVEV (reference sequence). V lost 3 bases and J 6 bases, leaving 15 bases between the germline ends. The CDR3 sequence is 15 residues long.

The chain links TRBV6-5 to TRBJ1-6, with D hard to call. CDR1 and CDR2 from the germline V gene are MNHEY and SVGAGI. The CDR3 runs to 14 residues. The ends were cut back, 2 bases at V and 7 bases at J, with 9 bases in the middle. The CDR3 reads CASSYGVGNSPLHF. The CDR3 coding sequence is TGTGCCAGCAGTTACGGGGTAGGGAATTCACCCCTCCACTTT.

Ten or more counts support this clonotype. This chain joins TRBV7-2 and TRBJ1-1; D gene ambiguous. Germline V gives CDR1 SGHTA, CDR2 FQGNSA. Trimming took 6 bases from V and 8 from J, leaving 19 bases between them. The CDR3 loop spans 14 amino acids. CDR3 amino acids: CASSSSGWLGEAFF. CDR3 nucleotides: TGTGCCAGCAGTTCTTCAGGATGGTTGGGGGAAGCTTTCTTT.

This clonotype appeared a few times. This chain connects TRBV20-1 to TRBJ2-1; no reliable D call. Trimming removed 1 base at V and 0 bases at J, with 7 bases between. The CDR3 loop spans 14 amino acids. Germline CDR1 is DFQATT and CDR2 is SNEGSKA (reference sequence). CDR3 DNA: TGCAGTGCTAGAGGCGAAAGCTCCTACAATGAGCAGTTCTTC. Its translation: CSARGESSYNEQFF.

The rearrangement uses TRBV7-9 and TRBJ2-1; D is possibly TRBD1 (5 bases). Germline V CDR1 and CDR2: SEHNR, FQNEAQ (reference sequence). Trimming removed 3 bases from V and 5 bases from J, with 14 bases in between. The CDR3 is 15 amino acids. The chain's CDR3 is CASSLSQGPHNEQFF. CDR3 sequence (DNA): TGTGCCAGCAGCTTGAGCCAGGGCCCACACAATGAGCAGTTCTTC.

The V call is TRBV11-2, the J call TRBJ2-4; possibly TRBD1 or TRBD2 for D (7 bases each). V was clipped by 3 bases and J by 6 bases, with 21 bases between them. The CDR3 length is 17 residues. Germline assignment: CDR1 SGHAT and CDR2 FQNNGV. The CDR3 DNA follows: TGTGCCAGCAGCTTCACAGGGGCGGGGGCTCTGGGAAACATTCAGTACTTC. Amino acids: CASSFTGAGALGNIQYF.

The sample holds many counts of this clonotype. CDR3 in DNA: TGTGCCAGCTCACCACAGGGGGCCCTTTGGCCCCAGCATTTT. This gives the protein CASSPQGALWPQHF. This rearrangement joins TRBV18 to TRBJ1-5; TRBD1 matches at 7 bases. The germline CDR1 and CDR2 sequences are KGHSH and LQKENI. The CDR3 is 14 residues long. With V trimmed by 1 base and J by 9 bases, 6 bases remained unmatched.

As for this clonotype: A much more abundant neighbour one base away suggests this may be a read error. The CDR3 region is CASSSRGREYPYNEQFF. Here the CDR3 DNA reads TGCGCCAGCAGCTCCAGAGGGAGGGAATATCCCTACAATGAGCAGTTCTTC. V usage is TRBV5-1 and J usage is TRBJ2-1; TRBD2 matches 7 bases. The V gene's germline CDR1 is SGHRS and CDR2 YFSETQ. The CDR3 spans 17 residues. Trimming cost V 3 bases and J 2 bases; bases outside gene matches: 11.

This clonotype was counted at least ten times. CDR3 sequence: CASSEGRYEQYF. The CDR3 DNA follows: TGTGCCAGCAGTGAAGGCAGATACGAGCAGTACTTC. The chain has TRBV2 and TRBJ2-7; D uncertain. Trimming took 1 base from V and 4 from J, leaving 5 bases between them. The CDR3 consists of 12 residues. Looked up from germline, CDR1 is SNHLY and CDR2 is FYNNEI.

This chain joins TRBV24-1 and TRBJ2-3, with 10 bases matching TRBD2. This CDR3 has 15 residues. The junction had 8 bases not matched to a gene; V was cut back by 4 bases and J by 8 bases. CDR1 KGHDR and CDR2 SFDVKD come from the germline V gene. DNA for the CDR3: TGTGCCACCAGTGACGCCGGGACTAGCGAGGTTACGCAGTATTTT. Its translation is CATSDAGTSEVTQYF.

This clonotype was seen repeatedly, ten times or more. The V and J genes are TRBV5-6 and TRBJ2-1, with D possibly matching TRBD2 (7 bases). The CDR3 totals 15 residues. Per germline, CDR1 SGHDT and CDR2 YYEEEE. V lost 3 bases to trimming and J lost 3 bases, with 13 bases between them. The CDR3 nucleotides read TGTGCCAGCAGCTCCGGACTAGGGGGCTACAATGAGCAGTTCTTC. This sequence encodes CASSSGLGGYNEQFF.

This clonotype came up many times. V gene TRBV28 combines with J gene TRBJ2-3, with a tentative D call TRBD2 (6 bases). V was cut by 1 base and J by 2 bases, with 10 bases left in between. This CDR3 region has 15 residues. Germline V gives CDR1 MDHEN, CDR2 SYDVKM. The CDR3 nucleotides read TGTGCCAGCAGTTTATTGGGGGGATCCACAGATACGCAGTATTTT. As protein: CASSLLGGSTDTQYF.